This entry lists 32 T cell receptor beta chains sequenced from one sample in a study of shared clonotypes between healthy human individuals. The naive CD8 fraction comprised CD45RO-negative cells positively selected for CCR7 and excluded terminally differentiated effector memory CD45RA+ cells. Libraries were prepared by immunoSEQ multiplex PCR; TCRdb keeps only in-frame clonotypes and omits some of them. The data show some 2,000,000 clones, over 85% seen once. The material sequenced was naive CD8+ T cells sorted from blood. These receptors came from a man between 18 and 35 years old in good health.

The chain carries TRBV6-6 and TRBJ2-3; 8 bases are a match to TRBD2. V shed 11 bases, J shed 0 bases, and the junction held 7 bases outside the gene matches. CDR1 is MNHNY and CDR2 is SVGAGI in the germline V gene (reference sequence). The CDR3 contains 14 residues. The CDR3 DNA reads TGTGCCGCCGGTAGCGGGGTCAGCACAGATACGCAGTATTTT. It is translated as CAAGSGVSTDTQYF.

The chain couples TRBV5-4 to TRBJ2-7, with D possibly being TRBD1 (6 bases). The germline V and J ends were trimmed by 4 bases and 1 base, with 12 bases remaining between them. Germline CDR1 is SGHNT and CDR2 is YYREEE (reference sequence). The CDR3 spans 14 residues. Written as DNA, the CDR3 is TGTGCCAGCAGCCTGCCAGGGGAATCCTACGAGCAGTACTTC. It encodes CASSLPGESYEQYF.

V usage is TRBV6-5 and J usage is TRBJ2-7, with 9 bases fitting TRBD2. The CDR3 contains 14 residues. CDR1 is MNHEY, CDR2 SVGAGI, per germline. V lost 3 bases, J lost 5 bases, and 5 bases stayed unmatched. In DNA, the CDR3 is TGTGCCAGCAGTTATAGAGCGGGAGGTGACGAGCAGTACTTC. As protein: CASSYRAGGDEQYF.

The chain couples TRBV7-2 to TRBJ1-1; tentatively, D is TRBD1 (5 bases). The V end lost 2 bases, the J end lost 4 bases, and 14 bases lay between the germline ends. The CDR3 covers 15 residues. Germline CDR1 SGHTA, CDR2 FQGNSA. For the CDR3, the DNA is TGTGCCAGCAGCTTAAAAGGGGCCGGGGGCACTGAAGCTTTCTTT. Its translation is CASSLKGAGGTEAFF.

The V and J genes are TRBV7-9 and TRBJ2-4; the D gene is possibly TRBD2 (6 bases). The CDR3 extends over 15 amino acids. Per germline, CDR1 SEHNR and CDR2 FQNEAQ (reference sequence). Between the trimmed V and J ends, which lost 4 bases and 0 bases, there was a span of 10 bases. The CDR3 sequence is CASSSPGLAKNIQYF. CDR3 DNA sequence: TGTGCCAGCAGCTCGCCGGGACTAGCCAAAAACATTCAGTACTTC.

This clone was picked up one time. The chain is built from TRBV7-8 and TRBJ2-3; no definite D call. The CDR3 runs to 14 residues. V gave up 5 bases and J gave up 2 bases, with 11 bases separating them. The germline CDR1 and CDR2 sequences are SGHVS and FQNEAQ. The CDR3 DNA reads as TGTGCCAGCAGCCTAGGGATCGACACAGATACGCAGTATTTT. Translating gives CASSLGIDTDTQYF.

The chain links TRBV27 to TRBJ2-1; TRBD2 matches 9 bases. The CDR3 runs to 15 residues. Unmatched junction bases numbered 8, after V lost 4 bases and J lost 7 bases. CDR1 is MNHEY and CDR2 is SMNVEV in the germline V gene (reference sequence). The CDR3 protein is CASSSGTSPKNEQFF. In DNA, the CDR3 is TGTGCCAGCAGTTCAGGGACTAGCCCCAAGAATGAGCAGTTCTTC.

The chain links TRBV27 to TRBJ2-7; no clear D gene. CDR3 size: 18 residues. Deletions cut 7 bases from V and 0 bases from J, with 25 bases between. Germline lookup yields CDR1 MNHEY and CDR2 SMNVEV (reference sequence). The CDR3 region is CASNLIGPGRSSSYEQYF. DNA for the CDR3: TGTGCCAGCAATCTGATTGGACCTGGGCGGTCGTCCTCCTACGAGCAGTACTTC.

The CDR3 protein is CASSLEAFGNSNQPQHF. The CDR3 nucleotides read TGTGCCAGCAGCTTAGAGGCGTTCGGGAATAGCAATCAGCCCCAGCATTTT. The V call is TRBV7-6, the J call TRBJ1-5; D is ambiguous. CDR3 size: 17 residues. Germline V lookup: CDR1 SGHVS, CDR2 FNYEAQ. Trimming took 1 base from V and 0 from J, leaving 13 bases between them.

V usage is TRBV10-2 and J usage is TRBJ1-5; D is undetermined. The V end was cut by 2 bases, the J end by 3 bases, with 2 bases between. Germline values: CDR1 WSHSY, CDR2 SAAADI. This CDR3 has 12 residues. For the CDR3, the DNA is TGCGCCAGCAGTGAGACCAATCAGCCCCAGCATTTT. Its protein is CASSETNQPQHF.

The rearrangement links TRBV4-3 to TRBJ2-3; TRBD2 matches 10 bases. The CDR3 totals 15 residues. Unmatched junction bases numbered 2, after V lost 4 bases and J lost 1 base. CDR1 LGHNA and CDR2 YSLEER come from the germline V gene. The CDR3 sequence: CASSLGTSGTDTQYF. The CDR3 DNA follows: TGCGCCAGCAGCCTCGGGACTAGCGGCACAGATACGCAGTATTTT.

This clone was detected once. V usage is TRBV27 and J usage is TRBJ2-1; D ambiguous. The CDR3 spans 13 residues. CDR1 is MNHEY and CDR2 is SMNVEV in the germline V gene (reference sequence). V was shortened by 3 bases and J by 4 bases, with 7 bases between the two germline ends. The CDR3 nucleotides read TGTGCCAGCAGTTTTATGGGATACAATGAGCAGTTCTTC. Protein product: CASSFMGYNEQFF.

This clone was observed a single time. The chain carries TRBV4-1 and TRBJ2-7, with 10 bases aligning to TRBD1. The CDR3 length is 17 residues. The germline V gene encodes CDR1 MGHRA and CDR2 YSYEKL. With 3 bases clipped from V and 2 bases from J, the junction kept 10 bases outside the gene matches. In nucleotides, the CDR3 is TGCGCCAGCAGCCATTTAGCCTTAGGGACAGGGGCCTACGAGCAGTACTTC. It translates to CASSHLALGTGAYEQYF.

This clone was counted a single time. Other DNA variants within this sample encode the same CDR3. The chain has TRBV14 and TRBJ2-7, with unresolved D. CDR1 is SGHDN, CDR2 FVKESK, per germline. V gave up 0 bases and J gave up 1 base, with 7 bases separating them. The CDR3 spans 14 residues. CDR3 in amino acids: CASSQDPGSYEQYF. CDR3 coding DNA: TGTGCCAGCAGCCAAGACCCAGGATCCTACGAGCAGTACTTC.

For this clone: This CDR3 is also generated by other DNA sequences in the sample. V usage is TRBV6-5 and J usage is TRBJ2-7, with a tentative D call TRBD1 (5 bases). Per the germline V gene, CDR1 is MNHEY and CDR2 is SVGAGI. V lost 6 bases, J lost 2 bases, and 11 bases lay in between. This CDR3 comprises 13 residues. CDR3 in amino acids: CASSPTGTYEQYF. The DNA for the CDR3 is TGTGCCAGCAGCCCAACAGGAACCTACGAGCAGTACTTC.

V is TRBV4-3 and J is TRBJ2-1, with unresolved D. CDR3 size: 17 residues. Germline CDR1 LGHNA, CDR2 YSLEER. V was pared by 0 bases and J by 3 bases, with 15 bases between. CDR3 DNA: TGCGCCAGCAGCCAAGATCGGTCTACGGGCTACTACAATGAGCAGTTCTTC. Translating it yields CASSQDRSTGYYNEQFF.

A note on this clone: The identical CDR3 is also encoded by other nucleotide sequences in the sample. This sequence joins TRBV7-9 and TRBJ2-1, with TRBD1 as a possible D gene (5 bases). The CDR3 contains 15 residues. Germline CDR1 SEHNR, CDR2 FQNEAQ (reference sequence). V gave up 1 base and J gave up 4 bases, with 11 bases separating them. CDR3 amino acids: CASSLVQGSYNEQFF. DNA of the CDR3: TGTGCCAGCAGCTTAGTCCAGGGATCTTACAATGAGCAGTTCTTC.

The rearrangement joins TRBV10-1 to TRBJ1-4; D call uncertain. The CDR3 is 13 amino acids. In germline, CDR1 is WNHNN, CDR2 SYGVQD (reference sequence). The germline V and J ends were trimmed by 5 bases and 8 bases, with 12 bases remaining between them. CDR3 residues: CASSPRTGEKLFF. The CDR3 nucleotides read TGCGCCAGCAGTCCTCGGACCGGGGAAAAACTGTTTTTT.

The CDR3 bases are TGTGCCAGCAGCCCAGACAGTCGGACCGAAGCTTTCTTT. This codes for CASSPDSRTEAFF. The genes are TRBV11-2 and TRBJ1-1, with D perhaps matching TRBD1 (5 bases). Germline values: CDR1 SGHAT, CDR2 FQNNGV. CDR3 length: 13 residues. Trimming shortened V by 5 bases and J by 8 bases, and 15 bases separated the two germline ends.

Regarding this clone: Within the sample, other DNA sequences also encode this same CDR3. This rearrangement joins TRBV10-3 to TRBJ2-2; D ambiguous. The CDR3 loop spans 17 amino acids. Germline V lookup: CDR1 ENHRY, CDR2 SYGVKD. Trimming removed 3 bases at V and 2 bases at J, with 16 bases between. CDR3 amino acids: CAISDLTTALNTGELFF. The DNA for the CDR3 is TGTGCCATCAGTGATCTGACCACGGCCCTTAACACCGGGGAGCTGTTTTTT.

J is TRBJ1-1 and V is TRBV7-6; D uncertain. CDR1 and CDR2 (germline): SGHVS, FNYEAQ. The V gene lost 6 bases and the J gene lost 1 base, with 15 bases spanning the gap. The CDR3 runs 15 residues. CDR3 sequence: CASRELDGPNTEAFF. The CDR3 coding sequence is TGTGCCAGCAGGGAGTTGGACGGACCGAACACTGAAGCTTTCTTT.

The CDR3 DNA reads as TGTGCCAGCAGCGCAGTACCACAGTGGAACACTGAAGCTTTCTTT. Amino acids: CASSAVPQWNTEAFF. The rearrangement uses TRBV9 and TRBJ1-1, with no clear D. Germline CDR1 is SGDLS and CDR2 is YYNGEE. Trimming shortened V by 3 bases and J by 1 base, and 13 bases separated the two germline ends. The CDR3 is 15 amino acids.

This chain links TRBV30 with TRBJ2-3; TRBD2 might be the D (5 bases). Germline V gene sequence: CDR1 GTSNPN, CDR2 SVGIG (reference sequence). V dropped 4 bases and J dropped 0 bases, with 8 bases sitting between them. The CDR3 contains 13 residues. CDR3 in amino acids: CAWTGLSTDTQYF. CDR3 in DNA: TGTGCCTGGACGGGGTTGAGCACAGATACGCAGTATTTT.

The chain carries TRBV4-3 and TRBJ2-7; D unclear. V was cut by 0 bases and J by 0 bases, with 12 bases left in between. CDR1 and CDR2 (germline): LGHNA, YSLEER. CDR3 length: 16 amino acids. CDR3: CASSQDWAASSYEQYF. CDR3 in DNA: TGCGCCAGCAGCCAAGATTGGGCGGCGAGCTCCTACGAGCAGTACTTC.

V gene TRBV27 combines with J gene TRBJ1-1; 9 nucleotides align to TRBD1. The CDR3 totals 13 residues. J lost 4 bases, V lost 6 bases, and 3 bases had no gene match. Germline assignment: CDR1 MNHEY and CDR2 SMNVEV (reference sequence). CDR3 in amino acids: CASRMDRGTEAFF. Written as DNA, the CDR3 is TGTGCCAGCAGGATGGACAGGGGCACTGAAGCTTTCTTT.

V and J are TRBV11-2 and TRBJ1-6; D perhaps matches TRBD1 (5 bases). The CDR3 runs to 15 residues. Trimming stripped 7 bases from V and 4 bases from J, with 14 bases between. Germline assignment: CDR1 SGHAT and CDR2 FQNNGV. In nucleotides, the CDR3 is TGTGCCAGCACCCACCCGGACAAGTATAATTCACCCCTCCACTTT. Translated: CASTHPDKYNSPLHF.

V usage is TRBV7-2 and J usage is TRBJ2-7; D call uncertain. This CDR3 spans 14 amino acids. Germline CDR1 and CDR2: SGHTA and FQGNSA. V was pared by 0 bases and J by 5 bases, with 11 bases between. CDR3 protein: CASSLADSWDEQYF. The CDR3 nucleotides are TGTGCCAGCAGCTTAGCCGACTCCTGGGACGAGCAGTACTTC.

The CDR3 reads CSAGQGLTYEQYF. The CDR3 nucleotides are TGCAGCGCCGGACAGGGGCTAACCTACGAGCAGTACTTC. The chain joins TRBV29-1 to TRBJ2-7, with 9 bases identical to TRBD1. This CDR3 has 13 residues. Germline-derived CDR1 and CDR2 are SQVTM and ANQGSEA. Trimming took 7 bases from V and 2 from J; bases not matched to a gene: 6.

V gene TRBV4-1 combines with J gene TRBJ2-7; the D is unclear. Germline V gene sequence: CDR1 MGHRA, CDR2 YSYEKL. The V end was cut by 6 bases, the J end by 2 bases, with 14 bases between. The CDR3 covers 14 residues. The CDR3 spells CASSTRASTYEQYF. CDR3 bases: TGCGCCAGCAGTACCCGGGCCTCAACCTACGAGCAGTACTTC.

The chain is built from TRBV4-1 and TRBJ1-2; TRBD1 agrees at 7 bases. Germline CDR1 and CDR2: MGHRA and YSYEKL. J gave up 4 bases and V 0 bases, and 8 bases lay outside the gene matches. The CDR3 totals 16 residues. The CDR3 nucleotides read TGCGCCAGCAGCCAAGAGATACAGGGGATTAGCTATGGCTACACCTTC. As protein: CASSQEIQGISYGYTF.

This CDR3 reads CASSATSGRINEQFF. CDR3 coding DNA: TGTGCCAGCAGCGCAACTAGCGGGAGAATCAATGAGCAGTTCTTC. This chain joins TRBV7-8 and TRBJ2-1; 11 positions agree with TRBD2. Germline V gene sequence: CDR1 SGHVS, CDR2 FQNEAQ. J was trimmed by 6 bases and V by 5 bases; bases with no gene match: 6. The CDR3 has 15 amino acids.

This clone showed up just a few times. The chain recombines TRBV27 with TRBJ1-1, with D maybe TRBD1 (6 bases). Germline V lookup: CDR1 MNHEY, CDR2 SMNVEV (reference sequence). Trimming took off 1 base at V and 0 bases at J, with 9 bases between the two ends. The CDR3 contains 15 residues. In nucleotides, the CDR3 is TGTGCCAGCAGTTTATTATGGGGGCTGAACACTGAAGCTTTCTTT. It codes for CASSLLWGLNTEAFF.